The 26 T cell receptor beta chains listed next were all sequenced from one sample in a study of blood T cell repertoires in COVID-19. Clones were read by immunoSEQ multiplex PCR, and TCRdb kept only the in-frame ones, dropping some. This table has over 10,000 clones, less than 90% appearing once. The material sequenced was peripheral blood. The receptors derive from a man older than 75 with acute or convalescent COVID-19.

This sequence joins TRBV25-1 and TRBJ2-2, with 10 nucleotides matching TRBD1. This CDR3 comprises 14 residues. V trimming: 6 bases; J trimming: 4 bases; junction bases outside the gene matches: 2. CDR1 and CDR2 from the germline V gene are MGHDK and SYGVNS. In nucleotides, the CDR3 is TGTGCCAGCAGGAGGACAGGGGGCACCGGGGAGCTGTTTTTT. Translated: CASRRTGGTGELFF.

This chain's CDR3 is CASSLAGGTYEQYF. As DNA, the CDR3 is TGCGCCAGCAGCTTGGCCGGGGGGACCTACGAGCAGTACTTC. This chain connects TRBV5-1 to TRBJ2-7; 7 bases fit TRBD2. With 0 bases clipped from V and 2 bases from J, the junction kept 2 bases outside the gene matches. The CDR3 runs to 14 residues. Germline V gene sequence: CDR1 SGHRS, CDR2 YFSETQ.

The sample holds a few counts of this clone. V usage is TRBV4-1 and J usage is TRBJ2-1; weak D call: TRBD1 (6 bases). Trimming took 3 bases from V and 8 from J, leaving 11 bases between them. CDR1 is MGHRA, CDR2 YSYEKL, per germline. The CDR3 extends over 13 amino acids. The CDR3 is CASSHAQGYEQFF. The CDR3 nucleotides are TGCGCCAGCAGCCACGCACAGGGCTATGAGCAGTTCTTC.

In this sample, this clone turned up a few times. This rearrangement joins TRBV4-1 to TRBJ1-1; tentatively, D is TRBD1 (6 bases). This CDR3 region has 16 residues. Per the germline V gene, CDR1 is MGHRA and CDR2 is YSYEKL. Trimming took 0 bases from V and 7 from J, leaving 18 bases between them. The CDR3 DNA sequence: TGCGCCAGCAGCCAAGACCGGGACAAGTGGGTGGATGAAGCTTTCTTT. Its protein is CASSQDRDKWVDEAFF.

The chain uses TRBV11-3 and TRBJ2-1, with 8 nucleotides matching TRBD2. The J segment lost 7 bases and the V segment lost 0 bases, leaving 14 bases of the junction unmatched. The CDR3 consists of 18 residues. CDR1 SGHNT and CDR2 YENEEA come from the germline V gene. CDR3 residues: CASSLDSIAGPSGNEQFF. The CDR3 coding sequence is TGTGCCAGCAGCTTAGATTCTATAGCGGGACCCTCGGGGAATGAGCAGTTCTTC.

The rearrangement links TRBV29-1 to TRBJ2-2; 9 nucleotides line up with TRBD1. The CDR3 spans 14 residues. CDR1 is SQVTM, CDR2 ANQGSEA, per germline. The V gene end was trimmed by 5 bases and the J gene end by 6 bases; junction bases not matched to a gene: 7. The CDR3 bases are TGCAGCGTTCCGGGACAGGGAGGATCCGGGGAGCTGTTTTTT. This gives the protein CSVPGQGGSGELFF.

The CDR3, as DNA: TGTGCCAGCAGCCAATCGCTACAGTTCTTCTATGGCTACACCTTC. Protein: CASSQSLQFFYGYTF. The chain uses TRBV16 and TRBJ1-2; D ambiguous. The CDR3 runs to 15 residues. CDR1 is KGHSY, CDR2 FQNENV, per germline. V lost 0 bases, J lost 4 bases, and 12 bases lay in between.

This chain connects TRBV29-1 to TRBJ2-1, with 10 bases that match TRBD1. Germline loops: CDR1 SQVTM, CDR2 ANQGSEA. The junction had 3 bases not matched to a gene; V was cut back by 6 bases and J by 7 bases. This CDR3 region has 12 residues. CDR3 sequence (DNA): TGCAGCGTGGGACAGGGGATTAATGAGCAGTTCTTC. Its protein product is CSVGQGINEQFF.

The rearrangement links TRBV3-1 (or the pseudogene TRBV3-2) to TRBJ1-2; D may be TRBD1 (5 bases). The germline V gene encodes CDR1 LGHDT and CDR2 YNNKEL (reference sequence). This CDR3 has 13 residues. V shed 0 bases and J shed 8 bases, with 10 bases lying between them. The CDR3 loop is CASSQEIRGGYTF. CDR3 in DNA: TGTGCCAGCAGCCAAGAAATTCGGGGGGGCTACACCTTC.

In DNA, the CDR3 is TGCAGCGTCCGGGACAGCAATCCTGGGAGCGGGTACGAGCAGTACTTC. It encodes CSVRDSNPGSGYEQYF. This chain connects TRBV29-1 to TRBJ2-7; perhaps TRBD1 as D (7 bases). CDR3 length: 16 amino acids. Germline CDR1 reads SQVTM; CDR2 reads ANQGSEA. V lost 6 bases and J 4 bases, leaving 25 bases between the germline ends.

The chain links TRBV7-9 to TRBJ2-7; 8 positions agree with TRBD1. Trimming took 5 bases from V and 2 from J; bases not matched to a gene: 5. The CDR3 length is 14 residues. The germline V gene has CDR1 SEHNR and CDR2 FQNEAQ (reference sequence). CDR3 sequence: CASSQTGETYEQYF. The CDR3 coding sequence is TGTGCCAGCAGCCAGACAGGGGAAACCTACGAGCAGTACTTC.

V is TRBV20-1 and J is TRBJ1-1, with 9 bases lining up with TRBD1. Germline V gives CDR1 DFQATT, CDR2 SNEGSKA (reference sequence). V lost 3 bases, J lost 11 bases, and 4 bases stayed unmatched. The CDR3 is 11 residues long. The CDR3 is CSASGTGLAFF. The CDR3 DNA follows: TGCAGTGCTAGTGGGACAGGGTTGGCTTTCTTT.

This clone was seen a handful of times. CDR3: CASSFRTGGSNYGYTF. CDR3 bases: TGTGCCAGCAGTTTCCGGACAGGAGGAAGTAACTATGGCTACACCTTC. V and J are TRBV6-5 and TRBJ1-2; 7 bases map to TRBD1. This CDR3 has 16 residues. V lost 4 bases and J lost 1; bases outside the gene matches: 9. The germline V gene encodes CDR1 MNHEY and CDR2 SVGAGI.

V usage is TRBV9 and J usage is TRBJ2-1; 11 positions agree with TRBD2. The CDR3 is 14 amino acids. The V gene end was trimmed by 3 bases and the J gene end by 9 bases; junction bases not matched to a gene: 5. Germline CDR1 SGDLS, CDR2 YYNGEE. The DNA of the CDR3 is TGTGCCAGCAGCGCGGGACTAGCGGAGAGTGAGCAGTTCTTC. It specifies CASSAGLAESEQFF. The variable domain in full, completed from reference TRBV9 and TRBJ2-1, reads DSGVTQTPKHLITATGQRVTLRCSPRSGDLSVYWYQQSLDQGLQFLIQYYNGEERAKGNILERFSAQQFPDLHSELNLSSLELGDSALYFCASSAGLAESEQFFGPGTRLTVL.

This rearrangement joins TRBV7-9 to TRBJ1-1; 8 bases agree with TRBD1. J gave up 3 bases and V 1 base, and 7 bases lay outside the gene matches. Germline loops: CDR1 SEHNR, CDR2 FQNEAQ (reference sequence). CDR3 size: 16 residues. CDR3 amino acids: CASSLGTGWAHTEAFF. CDR3 nucleotides: TGTGCCAGCAGCTTAGGGACAGGGTGGGCGCACACTGAAGCTTTCTTT.

The rearrangement links TRBV5-8 to TRBJ2-4; 11 nucleotides match TRBD2. Trimming removed 4 bases from V and 0 bases from J; junction bases left unmatched: 12. Germline V gene lookup returns CDR1 SGHTS and CDR2 YDEGEE. This CDR3 is built from 19 residues. The CDR3 region is CASSRDTSGSELAKNIQYF. Written as DNA, the CDR3 is TGTGCCAGCAGCAGGGACACTAGCGGGAGTGAGCTAGCCAAAAACATTCAGTACTTC.

The rearrangement uses TRBV7-9 and TRBJ1-2; 7 nucleotides agree with TRBD1. The CDR3 has 15 amino acids. In germline, CDR1 is SEHNR, CDR2 FQNEAQ (reference sequence). V trimming: 5 bases; J trimming: 8 bases; junction bases outside the gene matches: 14. CDR3 sequence: CASSQEQGKLGGYTF. DNA for the CDR3: TGTGCCAGCAGCCAGGAACAGGGGAAGTTAGGGGGCTACACCTTC.

The chain couples TRBV6-1 to TRBJ2-4; 7 bases align to TRBD1. Germline V gives CDR1 MNHNS, CDR2 SASEGT. The V and J ends lost 1 base and 7 bases, in that order; junction bases with no gene match: 7. The CDR3 totals 15 residues. In nucleotides, the CDR3 is TGTGCCAGCAGTGAAGGTATCCCCAGGGGGAACATTCAGTACTTC. It codes for CASSEGIPRGNIQYF.

The chain joins TRBV7-8 to TRBJ1-4; D is perhaps TRBD1 (6 bases). The ends were cut back, 2 bases at V and 6 bases at J, with 16 bases in the middle. From germline, CDR1 is SGHVS and CDR2 FQNEAQ. The CDR3 length is 16 residues. DNA of the CDR3: TGTGCCAGCAGCTTAAGGGCAGCTGGGGGCGATGAAAAACTGTTTTTT. Encoded protein: CASSLRAAGGDEKLFF.

The chain joins TRBV6-1 to TRBJ1-2; 11 nucleotides agree with TRBD1. The germline V gene has CDR1 MNHNS and CDR2 SASEGT. The CDR3 sequence is 15 residues long. V lost 2 bases and J lost 7; bases outside the gene matches: 6. CDR3 DNA: TGTGCCAGCAGTGAATGGACAGGGGGCTCGTTTGGCTACACCTTC. Its protein product is CASSEWTGGSFGYTF.

Details on this clone: The junction differs from germline at one of its ends, possibly a read error. The chain combines TRBV7-7 with TRBJ2-6; D is perhaps TRBD2 (6 bases). CDR1 is SSHAT, CDR2 FNYEAQ, per germline (reference sequence). The CDR3 has 15 amino acids. The CDR3 is CASSLGTSGANVLTF. CDR3 DNA: TGTGCTAGCAGCTTAGGGACTTCTGGGGCCAACGTCCTGACTTTC.

V gene TRBV5-1 combines with J gene TRBJ1-4; D is unclear. Germline lookup yields CDR1 SGHRS and CDR2 YFSETQ. This CDR3 spans 14 amino acids. Trimming pared 2 bases from V and 4 bases from J, leaving 9 bases between. CDR3 DNA sequence: TGCGCCAGCAGCTTTAGCTCTTTTAATGAAAAACTGTTTTTT. Protein sequence: CASSFSSFNEKLFF.

Sample share makes this clone large. This sequence joins TRBV10-3 and TRBJ2-7; the D gene is possibly TRBD1 (6 bases). CDR3 length equals 15 residues. Germline V gene lookup returns CDR1 ENHRY and CDR2 SYGVKD. V was cut by 0 bases and J by 3 bases, with 12 bases left in between. CDR3 coding DNA: TGTGCCATCAGTGAGTCTGGACAGATTGGCTACGAGCAGTACTTC. This sequence encodes CAISESGQIGYEQYF.

The V and J genes are TRBV7-8 and TRBJ2-1, with 11 bases identical to TRBD2. CDR3 size: 17 residues. J gave up 6 bases and V 4 bases, and 11 bases lay outside the gene matches. Germline CDR1 and CDR2: SGHVS and FQNEAQ. Here the CDR3 DNA reads TGTGCCAGCAGCTCCCGTCCCGGGACTAGCGGTTTCAATGAGCAGTTCTTC. Translating it yields CASSSRPGTSGFNEQFF.

The genes are TRBV2 and TRBJ1-1; the match to TRBD1 covers 10 bases. The CDR3 has 15 amino acids. Trimming cost V 0 bases and J 4 bases; bases outside gene matches: 2. Germline lookup yields CDR1 SNHLY and CDR2 FYNNEI. For the CDR3, the DNA is TGTGCCAGCAGTGAAGCACGGACAGGGGGCACTGAAGCTTTCTTT. Translating gives CASSEARTGGTEAFF.

The chain has TRBV4-1 and TRBJ2-3, with TRBD2 matching 11 bases. This CDR3 is built from 21 residues. CDR1 is MGHRA and CDR2 is YSYEKL in the germline V gene. With V trimmed by 0 bases and J by 0 bases, 14 bases remained unmatched. The CDR3 loop reads CASSQDPPASGGPSSTDTQYF. The CDR3 coding sequence is TGCGCCAGCAGCCAAGACCCCCCGGCTAGCGGGGGGCCCTCTAGCACAGATACGCAGTATTTT.